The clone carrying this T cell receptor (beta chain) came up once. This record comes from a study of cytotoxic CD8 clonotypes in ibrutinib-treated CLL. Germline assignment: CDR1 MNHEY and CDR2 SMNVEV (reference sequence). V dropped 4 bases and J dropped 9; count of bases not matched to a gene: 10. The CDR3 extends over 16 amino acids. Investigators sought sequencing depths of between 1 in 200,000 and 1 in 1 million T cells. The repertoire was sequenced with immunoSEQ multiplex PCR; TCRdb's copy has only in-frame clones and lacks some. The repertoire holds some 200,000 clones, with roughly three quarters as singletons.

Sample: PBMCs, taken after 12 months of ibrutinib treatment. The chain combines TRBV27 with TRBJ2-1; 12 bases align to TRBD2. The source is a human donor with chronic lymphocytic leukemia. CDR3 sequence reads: CASSSPKTSGGSEQFF. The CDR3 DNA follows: TGTGCCAGCAGTTCCCCTAAGACTAGCGGGGGATCTGAGCAGTTCTTC.